The 21 T cell receptor beta chains in this list originate from one sample, sequenced in a study of blood T cells in healthy people across ages. Using a J-beta primer mix together with a sample-barcoded 5' primer, a second PCR was run for roughly 7 to 11 cycles. Using its own MiXCR run on the 5' RACE reads, TCRdb lists one record per CDR3 protein. The sample lists a few hundred thousand distinct CDR3 sequences; 25% to 30% were seen once. The sequenced sample was blood. Source of these receptors: a woman in her 70s in good health.

This sequence joins TRBV10-3 and TRBJ1-1, with D unclear. From germline, CDR1 is ENHRY and CDR2 SYGVKD. V lost 2 bases to trimming and J lost 2 bases, with 6 bases between them. CDR3 length equals 13 residues. The CDR3 sequence: CAISEGFNTEAFF. CDR3 DNA sequence: TGTGCCATCAGTGAGGGGTTTAACACTGAAGCTTTCTTT.

The DNA of the CDR3 is TGTGCCAGCAGCCAAGATCGCCAGAATCAAGAGACCCAGTACTTC. Its protein is CASSQDRQNQETQYF. This chain joins TRBV4-2 and TRBJ2-5; no firm D call. Germline CDR1 and CDR2: LGHNA and YNFKEQ. The V and J ends lost 0 bases and 2 bases respectively, with 10 bases between them. The CDR3 runs to 15 residues.

This chain uses TRBV4-3 with TRBJ2-7, with 7 bases matching TRBD2. Per the germline V gene, CDR1 is LGHNA and CDR2 is YSLEER. The CDR3 loop spans 15 amino acids. Trimming removed 5 bases from V and 4 bases from J; junction bases left unmatched: 11. The CDR3 DNA follows: TGCGCCAGCAGCACGGAAGGCAGCGGGGTTTACGAGCAGTACTTC. Translated, it gives CASSTEGSGVYEQYF.

This clonotype has ten or more counts. This sequence joins TRBV6-2 or TRBV6-3 and TRBJ1-6; 8 bases are a match to TRBD1. Germline-derived CDR1 and CDR2 are MNHEY and SVGEGT. CDR3 size: 12 residues. Trimming removed 6 bases from V and 9 bases from J; junction bases left unmatched: 1. The CDR3 DNA reads as TGTGCCAGCAGACAGGGGGTTTCACCCCTCCACTTT. Translation gives CASRQGVSPLHF.

In this sample, this clonotype turned up a few times. The chain has TRBV10-3 and TRBJ2-6; D uncertain. Germline CDR1 reads ENHRY; CDR2 reads SYGVKD. Trimming shortened V by 1 base and J by 2 bases, and 12 bases separated the two germline ends. The CDR3 has 17 amino acids. DNA of the CDR3: TGTGCCATCAGTGAGTTGTTGACCACCCCTGGGGCCAACGTCCTGACTTTC. Translated, it gives CAISELLTTPGANVLTF.

The genes are TRBV7-2 and TRBJ2-1; maybe TRBD2 (6 bases). Deletions cut 1 base from V and 7 bases from J, with 14 bases between. The CDR3 totals 15 residues. Germline V gives CDR1 SGHTA, CDR2 FQGNSA. The DNA for the CDR3 is TGTGCCAGCAGCTTAGGCGTGTGGAGGGCGAATGAGCAGTTCTTC. Residues: CASSLGVWRANEQFF.

This clonotype was observed a few times. The chain couples TRBV24-1 to TRBJ2-3; 7 bases line up with TRBD1. V shed 4 bases and J 5 bases; nucleotides not matched to a gene: 5. Looked up from germline, CDR1 is KGHDR and CDR2 is SFDVKD. This CDR3 is 14 amino acids long. DNA of the CDR3: TGTGCCACCAGTGACCGCAACAGGGGAGATACGCAGTATTTT. The encoded protein is CATSDRNRGDTQYF.

This chain links TRBV27 with TRBJ2-1; TRBD2 agrees at 9 bases. Germline lookup yields CDR1 MNHEY and CDR2 SMNVEV (reference sequence). This CDR3 contains 17 residues. The ends lost 7 bases at V and 6 bases at J; junction bases unmatched: 16. CDR3 in amino acids: CASTNPLGAGGFNEQFF. In nucleotides, the CDR3 is TGTGCCAGCACCAACCCCCTGGGGGCGGGGGGGTTCAATGAGCAGTTCTTC.

This clonotype turned up a few times. The junction departs from the called germline gene at one end, perhaps through a read error. V and J are TRBV5-6 and TRBJ2-3; 9 bases map to TRBD1. Germline V gene lookup returns CDR1 SGHDT and CDR2 YYEEEE. This CDR3 has 18 residues. CDR3 protein: CASSLLRGTGPSTDTRYF. As DNA, the CDR3 is TGTGCCAGCAGCTTGTTGAGAGGGACAGGGCCTAGCACAGATACGCGGTATTTT.

The rearrangement joins TRBV7-2 to TRBJ2-7; no firm D call. V shed 0 bases and J shed 2 bases, with 8 bases lying between them. Germline V lookup: CDR1 SGHTA, CDR2 FQGNSA. This CDR3 has 14 residues. The CDR3 protein is CASSLAGFPYEQYF. For the CDR3, the DNA is TGTGCCAGCAGCTTAGCGGGCTTCCCCTACGAGCAGTACTTC.

The chain links TRBV29-1 to TRBJ2-1; 8 nucleotides align to TRBD1. There are 15 residues in the CDR3. With V trimmed by 1 base and J by 7 bases, 9 bases remained unmatched. Germline values: CDR1 SQVTM, CDR2 ANQGSEA. The CDR3 spells CSVEVGQGRVNEQFF. For the CDR3, the DNA is TGCAGCGTTGAAGTCGGACAGGGAAGGGTAAATGAGCAGTTCTTC.

There are a few counts of this clonotype. This sequence joins TRBV2 and TRBJ2-5; tentatively, D is TRBD1 or TRBD2 (5 bases each). The end of the DNA aligns better with TRBJ2-7, so the J call may be wrong. Germline-derived CDR1 and CDR2 are SNHLY and FYNNEI. The length of the CDR3 is 14 residues. CDR3 loop: CASTKGTFPYEQYF. The CDR3 coding sequence is TGTGCCAGCACGAAGGGGACGTTCCCCTACGAGCAGTACTTC.

The chain recombines TRBV11-3 with TRBJ1-3, with D unclear. The CDR3 contains 17 residues. V lost 1 base and J 2 bases, leaving 15 bases between the germline ends. Germline V CDR1 and CDR2: SGHNT, YENEEA. CDR3 loop: CASSLASIPAAGNTIYF. CDR3 DNA: TGTGCCAGCAGCTTAGCAAGTATCCCGGCGGCTGGAAACACCATATATTTT.

J is TRBJ2-2 and V is TRBV10-2, with D unclear. Germline V lookup: CDR1 WSHSY, CDR2 SAAADI. Trimming cost V 6 bases and J 1 base, with 6 bases left between them. This CDR3 has 13 residues. The CDR3 DNA reads TGCGCCAGCAGACAACTGAACACCGGGGAGCTGTTTTTT. Residues: CASRQLNTGELFF.

The rearrangement uses TRBV7-9 and TRBJ1-5, with 7 bases lining up with TRBD1. Germline V gene sequence: CDR1 SEHNR, CDR2 FQNEAQ (reference sequence). The V gene end was trimmed by 4 bases and the J gene end by 3 bases; junction bases not matched to a gene: 3. The CDR3 totals 14 residues. The CDR3 nucleotides read TGTGCCAGCAGCTCGACAGGGAACAATCAGCCCCAGCATTTT. Protein sequence: CASSSTGNNQPQHF.

Only a few counts were recorded for this clonotype. The J gene is TRBJ2-6, the V gene TRBV29-1; D unresolved. Trimming stripped 7 bases from V and 2 bases from J, with 9 bases between. The CDR3 covers 13 residues. Looked up from germline, CDR1 is SQVTM and CDR2 is ANQGSEA. CDR3 protein: CSAWTAGANVLTF. The DNA of the CDR3 is TGCAGCGCCTGGACGGCTGGGGCCAACGTCCTGACTTTC.

The chain carries TRBV5-1 and TRBJ2-1; TRBD2 matches at 7 bases. Germline values: CDR1 SGHRS, CDR2 YFSETQ. The CDR3 is made up of 15 amino acids. The junction had 4 bases not matched to a gene; V was cut back by 0 bases and J by 4 bases. The chain's CDR3 is CASSLASGAYNEQFF. In DNA form, the CDR3 reads TGCGCCAGCAGCTTGGCGAGCGGGGCGTACAATGAGCAGTTCTTC.

This clonotype has more than one count but fewer than ten. The germline gene is not matched at one end of the junction; a read error may be the cause. V and J are TRBV6-2 or TRBV6-3 and TRBJ1-5, with TRBD1 identical over 9 bases. There are 17 residues in the CDR3. Per germline, CDR1 MNHEY and CDR2 SVGEGT. This CDR3 is CASSYLSGTGFGQPLHF. In DNA, the CDR3 is TGTGCCAGCAGTTACCTTTCCGGGACAGGGTTCGGTCAGCCCCTGCATTTT.

The sample holds a few counts of this clonotype. A read error is likely, as this CDR3 ends without the conserved phenylalanine or tryptophan. V is TRBV7-2 and J is TRBJ1-5; D gene ambiguous. In germline, CDR1 is SGHTA, CDR2 FQGNSA. Between the trimmed V and J ends, which lost 5 bases and 0 bases, there was a span of 11 bases. The CDR3 sequence is 15 residues long. The CDR3: CASSPLVDSNQPQHL. The DNA of the CDR3 is TGTGCCAGCAGCCCTCTGGTAGATAGCAATCAGCCCCAGCATCTT.

The rearrangement joins TRBV4-1 to TRBJ1-4; 12 bases map to TRBD1. J lost 0 bases, V lost 5 bases, and 7 bases had no gene match. CDR3 size: 18 residues. Germline V lookup: CDR1 MGHRA, CDR2 YSYEKL. CDR3 DNA: TGCGCCAGCAGCGCCGGGACAGGGGGCTTAGCAACTAATGAAAAACTGTTTTTT. Amino acid sequence: CASSAGTGGLATNEKLFF.

CDR3 amino acids: CASSSTAGGETQYF. In DNA form, the CDR3 reads TGTGCCAGCAGCTCGACTGCTGGGGGGGAGACCCAGTACTTC. The rearrangement uses TRBV7-9 and TRBJ2-5, with D maybe TRBD2 (6 bases). The V end lost 4 bases, the J end lost 5 bases, and 14 bases lay between the germline ends. The CDR3 spans 14 residues. Per germline, CDR1 SEHNR and CDR2 FQNEAQ (reference sequence).